The present TCR beta chain was sequenced within a study of blood T cell repertoires in COVID-19. Study in general: Acute and convalescent COVID-19 specimens originated in the United States, Italy and Spain. PBMCs, B-cell-depleted T cells, or T cells were the source of the cDNA or gDNA that made up the material.

V lost 2 bases and J 1 base, leaving 11 bases between the germline ends. The CDR3 sequence is 15 residues long. Germline V gives CDR1 LNHDA, CDR2 SQIVND (reference sequence). Original handling: Quantification of nucleated cells was approximated via reference gene primer amplification. Only in-frame clones appear in the TCRdb table, and some are missing; sequencing was by immunoSEQ multiplex PCR. D and trimming were read from the DNA, whereas the V and J calls and clone size are those reported in that table. The sample contains about 130,000 clones, around four fifths of which appear only once. Sequencing was done on a sample of peripheral blood. This receptor was obtained from an elderly man with acute or convalescent COVID-19. The chain joins TRBV19 to TRBJ1-1; D not resolved. This CDR3 is CASSISHRRNTEAFF. The CDR3 DNA reads TGTGCCAGTAGTATATCGCACAGAAGGAACACTGAAGCTTTCTTT.